What follows are 19 T cell receptor beta chains derived from one specimen sequenced in a study of Ad26.COV2.S vaccination and SARS-CoV-2 variants. Assay used: immunoSEQ multiplex PCR; TCRdb lists only in-frame clones, some missing. The sample has 400,000 or so clones, about 88% seen once; the top ten hold roughly 3.2%. As to treatment: about 20 received Ad26.COV2.S at low or high dose, single or two shots; several received placebo; per-sample allocation not given. After the first vaccine or placebo injection, samples were drawn on day 63. Sequences were derived from peripheral blood, sampled in a trial of Ad26.COV2.S vaccine versus placebo. All receptors derive from a person between 18 and 65 years old who received the Ad26.COV2.S COVID-19 vaccine or a placebo.

The chain employs TRBV6-2 or TRBV6-3 and TRBJ1-5; weak D call: TRBD1 (5 bases). V gave up 5 bases and J gave up 2 bases, with 7 bases separating them. The CDR3 is made up of 13 amino acids. Germline assignment: CDR1 MNHEY and CDR2 SVGEGT. The CDR3 sequence is CASSRTRNQPQHF. Here the CDR3 DNA reads TGTGCCAGCAGTAGGACACGCAATCAGCCCCAGCATTTT.

The chain couples TRBV18 to TRBJ2-1; D may match TRBD1 or TRBD2 (5 bases each). This CDR3 has 14 residues. V lost 2 bases and J 7 bases, leaving 12 bases between the germline ends. The germline CDR1 and CDR2 sequences are KGHSH and LQKENI. Here the CDR3 DNA reads TGTGCCAGCTCACCAGGGGAGACAGATAATGAGCAGTTCTTC. Protein sequence: CASSPGETDNEQFF. The full variable domain, completed using reference TRBV18 and TRBJ2-1, is NAGVMQNPRHLVRRRGQEARLRCSPMKGHSHVYWYRQLPEEGLKFMVYLQKENIIDESGMPKERFSAEFPKEGPSILRIQQVVRGDSAAYFCASSPGETDNEQFFGPGTRLTVL.

The chain uses TRBV12-5 and TRBJ1-1; possibly TRBD1 for D (6 bases). There are 12 residues in the CDR3. Germline lookup yields CDR1 LGHNT and CDR2 FRNRAP. Deletions cut 2 bases from V and 5 bases from J, with 6 bases between. CDR3 residues: CASGLTGTEAFF. As DNA, the CDR3 is TGTGCTAGTGGTTTGACAGGGACTGAAGCTTTCTTT. Supplemented by reference TRBV12-5 and TRBJ1-1, the full variable domain reads DARVTQTPRHKVTEMGQEVTMRCQPILGHNTVFWYRQTMMQGLELLAYFRNRAPLDDSGMPKDRFSAEMPDATLATLKIQPSEPRDSAVYFCASGLTGTEAFFGQGTRLTVV.

V gene TRBV19 combines with J gene TRBJ1-2; tentatively, D is TRBD1 (6 bases). Trimming removed 9 bases at V and 8 bases at J, with 16 bases between. CDR1 and CDR2 (germline): LNHDA, SQIVND (reference sequence). The CDR3 contains 12 residues. The CDR3 bases are TGTGCCAGCGGGTACAGGGTGTGGGGCTACACCTTC. It specifies CASGYRVWGYTF.

This sequence joins TRBV6-1 and TRBJ2-3; D remains ambiguous. Germline V gives CDR1 MNHNS, CDR2 SASEGT. The CDR3 contains 14 residues. V was pared by 0 bases and J by 0 bases, with 4 bases between. The CDR3 loop is CASSEAYSTDTQYF. The CDR3 DNA reads TGTGCCAGCAGTGAAGCGTATAGCACAGATACGCAGTATTTT.

The chain uses TRBV19 and TRBJ1-1; D is perhaps TRBD1 (6 bases). Germline CDR1 reads LNHDA; CDR2 reads SQIVND (reference sequence). This CDR3 is built from 15 residues. Trimming took off 1 base at V and 4 bases at J, with 13 bases between the two ends. The CDR3 region is CASSIVWQGSTEAFF. In nucleotides, the CDR3 is TGTGCCAGTAGTATAGTTTGGCAGGGGAGCACTGAAGCTTTCTTT. Full variable domain (rest looked up from reference TRBV19 and TRBJ1-1): DGGITQSPKYLFRKEGQNVTLSCEQNLNHDAMYWYRQDPGQGLRLIYYSQIVNDFQKGDIAEGYSVSREKKESFPLTVTSAQKNPTAFYLCASSIVWQGSTEAFFGQGTRLTVV.

The gene calls are TRBV21-1 and TRBJ2-2. TRBV21-1 is a pseudogene. This CDR3 spans 19 amino acids. The DNA for the CDR3 is TGTGCCAGCAGCAAAGTAGTGACGTTCAAGGGGAGGAACACCGGGGAGCTGTTTTTT. Translated: CASSKVVTFKGRNTGELFF.

The J gene is TRBJ1-3, the V gene TRBV14; D is possibly TRBD1 (5 bases). CDR3 length: 14 amino acids. V lost 3 bases and J lost 8, with 14 bases in between. Looked up from germline, CDR1 is SGHDN and CDR2 is FVKESK. CDR3 sequence reads: CASSQGPGSDTIYF. In DNA form, the CDR3 reads TGTGCCAGCAGCCAGGGACCCGGGTCGGACACCATATATTTT.

This chain links TRBV12-3 or TRBV12-4 with TRBJ1-1; TRBD1 matches 7 bases. Trimming at V came to 5 bases and at J to 4 bases, leaving 4 bases not matched to a gene. This CDR3 contains 13 residues. CDR3 residues: CASSSNRGTEAFF. The CDR3 nucleotides are TGTGCCAGCAGTAGTAACAGGGGCACTGAAGCTTTCTTT.

This rearrangement joins TRBV10-3 to TRBJ2-5, with 12 bases matching TRBD2. CDR3 length: 16 amino acids. V dropped 2 bases and J dropped 5; count of bases not matched to a gene: 6. Germline V gene data show CDR1 as ENHRY and CDR2 as SYGVKD. CDR3 loop: CAISEASGGAGETQYF. Here the CDR3 DNA reads TGTGCCATCAGTGAGGCTAGCGGGGGGGCCGGGGAGACCCAGTACTTC.

Here the CDR3 reads CASSQGVNEQFF. CDR3 nucleotide sequence: TGTGCCAGCAGCCAAGGGGTCAATGAGCAGTTCTTC. The J gene is TRBJ2-1, the V gene TRBV3-1 (or the pseudogene TRBV3-2), with D uncertain. CDR3 size: 12 residues. V was cut by 1 base and J by 6 bases, with 4 bases left in between. In germline, CDR1 is LGHDT, CDR2 YNNKEL (reference sequence).

The chain recombines TRBV6-1 with TRBJ2-1, with a weak D call TRBD1 (6 bases). CDR1 and CDR2 from the germline V gene are MNHNS and SASEGT. V was clipped by 6 bases and J by 6 bases, with 27 bases between them. The CDR3 has 18 amino acids. This chain's CDR3 is CASREYYPLNLDSNEQFF. The CDR3 nucleotides are TGTGCCAGCAGAGAATACTACCCTCTCAATTTGGACAGCAATGAGCAGTTCTTC.

This rearrangement joins TRBV7-9 to TRBJ2-1; a possible D gene is TRBD2 (5 bases). V shed 1 base and J shed 8 bases, with 6 bases lying between them. Looked up from germline, CDR1 is SEHNR and CDR2 is FQNEAQ (reference sequence). The CDR3 covers 12 residues. As DNA, the CDR3 is TGTGCCAGCAGCTTAGTCGGGGATGAGCAGTTCTTC. The encoded protein is CASSLVGDEQFF.

The chain uses TRBV7-6 and TRBJ1-1; D is perhaps TRBD1 (5 bases). Germline CDR1 and CDR2: SGHVS and FNYEAQ. Trimming pared 1 base from V and 0 bases from J, leaving 18 bases between. This CDR3 has 18 residues. CDR3 DNA sequence: TGTGCCAGCAGCTTAGGAGTTTGGGGGGAGGCCATGAACACTGAAGCTTTCTTT. Its protein product is CASSLGVWGEAMNTEAFF.

V is TRBV5-1 and J is TRBJ2-1; 12 nucleotides line up with TRBD2. Unmatched junction bases numbered 0, after V lost 7 bases and J lost 1 base. Per the germline V gene, CDR1 is SGHRS and CDR2 is YFSETQ. CDR3 size: 14 residues. The CDR3 here is CASGLAGSYNEQFF. The CDR3 DNA sequence: TGCGCCAGCGGACTAGCGGGGTCCTACAATGAGCAGTTCTTC.

This clone was recorded once. CDR3 in DNA: TGTGCCAGCGCCCCGGGAGGATCTAATGAAAAACTGTTTTTT. It encodes CASAPGGSNEKLFF. V and J are TRBV25-1 and TRBJ1-4; no reliable D call. The germline V gene has CDR1 MGHDK and CDR2 SYGVNS. Trimming shortened V by 8 bases and J by 3 bases, and 13 bases separated the two germline ends. This CDR3 contains 14 residues.

The CDR3 reads CASSQVGTGFDEQFF. CDR3 sequence (DNA): TGCGCCAGCAGCCAAGTGGGGACAGGGTTCGATGAGCAGTTCTTC. This chain connects TRBV4-3 to TRBJ2-1, with TRBD1 identical over 9 bases. V gave up 1 base and J gave up 8 bases; unmatched junction bases: 6. The CDR3 runs to 15 residues. Germline V CDR1 and CDR2: LGHNA, YSLEER.

The chain has TRBV4-3 and TRBJ2-3, with 7 bases identical to TRBD2. V shed 3 bases and J 9 bases; nucleotides not matched to a gene: 9. Germline loops: CDR1 LGHNA, CDR2 YSLEER. This CDR3 is built from 14 residues. CDR3 nucleotides: TGCGCCAGCAGCCAGGAAGCGGGGAAGTTAACGCAGTATTTT. Amino acid sequence: CASSQEAGKLTQYF.

This chain connects TRBV29-1 to TRBJ1-1, with D perhaps TRBD1 (5 bases). CDR1 and CDR2 from the germline V gene are SQVTM and ANQGSEA. V lost 3 bases and J lost 6, with 14 bases in between. The CDR3 is 13 amino acids. The CDR3 reads CSVDTSGFPEAFF. The DNA for the CDR3 is TGCAGCGTTGACACCTCAGGGTTCCCTGAAGCTTTCTTT.